One and the same sample provided the 26 T cell receptor beta chains below, sequenced in a study of a mutant IDH1 vaccine in newly diagnosed glioma. Documented time point: week 35, safety follow-up. Vaccination comprised doses that each held 300 ug of mutant IDH1 20-mer peptide, plus topical imiquimod. Some clones are missing from TCRdb's copy, which holds only in-frame ones; the method was immunoSEQ multiplex PCR. Among some 29,000 clones listed, roughly four fifths were seen once. These receptors have no known antigen. The sequencing used PBMCs, collected from a glioma patient whose treatment included an IDH1 peptide vaccine. The receptor source for this set is a man aged 45-65 years with glioma.

The gene calls are TRBV5-8 and TRBJ2-2; tentative D call: TRBD2 (5 bases). The V end lost 4 bases, the J end lost 2 bases, and 21 bases lay between the germline ends. Germline assignment: CDR1 SGHTS and CDR2 YDEGEE. This CDR3 is built from 18 residues. The CDR3 bases are TGTGCCAGCAGCAACGCAGACCGGAGGTACAGAAACACCGGGGAGCTGTTTTTT. It codes for CASSNADRRYRNTGELFF. The full variable domain, completed using reference TRBV5-8 and TRBJ2-2, is EAGVTQSPTHLIKTRGQQATLRCSPISGHTSVYWYQQALGLGLQFLLWYDEGEERNRGNFPPRFSGRQFPNYSSELNVNALELEDSALYLCASSNADRRYRNTGELFFGEGSRLTVL.

This clone occurred a few times. The chain combines TRBV4-3 with TRBJ1-1; the D is unclear. Germline CDR1 is LGHNA and CDR2 is YSLEER. V lost 0 bases and J lost 4, with 6 bases in between. The CDR3 runs to 13 residues. The CDR3 bases are TGCGCCAGCAGCCAAGATAGTGGCACTGAAGCTTTCTTT. This sequence encodes CASSQDSGTEAFF.

V and J are TRBV25-1 and TRBJ2-7; D is uncertain. Trimming cost V 5 bases and J 10 bases, with 21 bases left between them. CDR3 length: 14 amino acids. Germline values: CDR1 MGHDK, CDR2 SYGVNS. This chain's CDR3 is CASSFSGSSSEQYF. For the CDR3, the DNA is TGTGCCAGCAGTTTTTCCGGGTCCTCGTCTGAACAGTACTTC.

This clone was observed once. The chain is built from TRBV7-9 and TRBJ1-2; TRBD1 matches 7 bases. Germline-derived CDR1 and CDR2 are SEHNR and FQNEAQ (reference sequence). This CDR3 comprises 15 residues. The V and J ends lost 5 bases and 4 bases, in that order; junction bases with no gene match: 10. The chain's CDR3 is CASSLSEQGLYGYTF. CDR3 in DNA: TGTGCCAGCAGCCTATCCGAACAGGGGCTCTATGGCTACACCTTC.

The chain has TRBV6-6 and TRBJ2-7; possibly TRBD2 for D (6 bases). The V gene's germline CDR1 is MNHNY and CDR2 SVGAGI (reference sequence). The CDR3 is 16 amino acids. Trimming removed 1 base from V and 4 bases from J, with 17 bases in between. For the CDR3, the DNA is TGTGCCAGCAGTTACTTGAGGGCCAGCGCGGGGTACGAGCAGTACTTC. Its translation: CASSYLRASAGYEQYF.

The chain combines TRBV10-1 with TRBJ2-1; 14 bases are shared with TRBD2. Looked up from germline, CDR1 is WNHNN and CDR2 is SYGVQD (reference sequence). The CDR3 is 19 residues long. Unmatched junction bases numbered 16, after V lost 8 bases and J lost 4 bases. As DNA, the CDR3 is TGCGCCAGCGCAAAATTTTGGACTAGCGGGAGGTTACAGTACAATGAGCAGTTCTTC. Its translation: CASAKFWTSGRLQYNEQFF.

The V call is TRBV7-2, the J call TRBJ2-3; 8 bases are shared with TRBD2. Germline loops: CDR1 SGHTA, CDR2 FQGNSA. This CDR3 comprises 16 residues. J gave up 3 bases and V 2 bases, and 7 bases lay outside the gene matches. In nucleotides, the CDR3 is TGTGCCAGCAGCTTAAACGGCGGGGGGATGACAGATACGCAGTATTTT. This translates into CASSLNGGGMTDTQYF.

The gene calls are TRBV4-2 and TRBJ2-2; maybe TRBD2 (5 bases). V lost 4 bases to trimming and J lost 1 base, with 10 bases between them. The CDR3 covers 15 residues. CDR1 and CDR2 (germline): LGHNA, YNFKEQ. For the CDR3, the DNA is TGTGCCAGCAGCCGGACTCTGCAGAACACCGGGGAGCTGTTTTTT. It codes for CASSRTLQNTGELFF.

In its sample, this clone was seen once. The CDR3: CSVGEDTQYF. The CDR3, as DNA: TGCAGCGTTGGGGAAGATACGCAGTATTTT. The rearrangement joins TRBV29-1 to TRBJ2-3; D gene uncertain. The germline V and J ends were trimmed by 4 bases and 5 bases, with 4 bases remaining between them. Germline assignment: CDR1 SQVTM and CDR2 ANQGSEA. The CDR3 length is 10 residues.

This clone was seen only a few times. This rearrangement joins TRBV15 to TRBJ1-1; tentatively, D is TRBD1 (5 bases). Germline CDR1 and CDR2: LNHNV and YYDKDF (reference sequence). This CDR3 has 13 residues. V shed 7 bases and J shed 1 base, with 10 bases lying between them. CDR3 loop: CATTRAKNTEAFF. DNA for the CDR3: TGTGCCACCACCAGGGCCAAGAACACTGAAGCTTTCTTT.

This clone was counted once. V and J are TRBV19 and TRBJ2-6; 7 bases match TRBD1. This CDR3 has 16 amino acids. Germline V CDR1 and CDR2: LNHDA, SQIVND (reference sequence). The junction had 5 bases not matched to a gene; V was cut back by 6 bases and J by 0 bases. CDR3 nucleotide sequence: TGTGCCAGTAGGCGACAGGGAAACTCTGGGGCCAACGTCCTGACTTTC. It specifies CASRRQGNSGANVLTF.

The rearrangement uses TRBV6-5 and TRBJ2-7; D not certain. V lost 5 bases, J lost 0 bases, and 14 bases lay in between. Germline lookup yields CDR1 MNHEY and CDR2 SVGAGI. CDR3 length: 15 amino acids. CDR3 coding DNA: TGTGCCAGCAGTAACCCCGGCAGTTACTCCTACGAGCAGTACTTC. Its translation: CASSNPGSYSYEQYF.

The chain recombines TRBV9 with TRBJ1-2; D uncertain. CDR1 and CDR2 from the germline V gene are SGDLS and YYNGEE. Trimming took 3 bases from V and 4 from J, leaving 13 bases between them. The CDR3 totals 14 residues. CDR3 amino acids: CASSEGRQAYGYTF. The DNA for the CDR3 is TGTGCCAGCAGCGAGGGCAGACAAGCCTATGGCTACACCTTC.

The chain uses TRBV7-8 and TRBJ2-5; D remains unclear. Per the germline V gene, CDR1 is SGHVS and CDR2 is FQNEAQ. The CDR3 length is 13 residues. Trimming took off 3 bases at V and 3 bases at J, with 8 bases between the two ends. CDR3 bases: TGTGCCAGCAGCTTTGGGATCAAAGAGACCCAGTACTTC. The encoded protein is CASSFGIKETQYF.

In its sample, this clone was seen once. The J gene is TRBJ2-7, the V gene TRBV9, with D perhaps TRBD2 (6 bases). Germline V gene sequence: CDR1 SGDLS, CDR2 YYNGEE. V was shortened by 0 bases and J by 5 bases, with 15 bases between the two germline ends. CDR3 length equals 15 residues. CDR3 sequence: CASSVGQGLSNEQYF. The CDR3 coding sequence is TGTGCCAGCAGCGTAGGGCAGGGACTGAGCAACGAGCAGTACTTC.

In its sample, this clone was seen once. The rearrangement joins TRBV29-1 to TRBJ1-2, with TRBD1 matching 8 bases. The CDR3 runs to 15 residues. Germline values: CDR1 SQVTM, CDR2 ANQGSEA. Trimming removed 1 base from V and 8 bases from J; junction bases left unmatched: 12. The CDR3 DNA reads TGCAGCGTTGAAGGTGCAGGGGGCGAGTCGAGGGGCTACACCTTC. Protein sequence: CSVEGAGGESRGYTF.

This clone was observed a handful of times. This chain joins TRBV2 and TRBJ2-7; the D gene is possibly TRBD2 (7 bases). Germline CDR1 is SNHLY and CDR2 is FYNNEI. The V end lost 6 bases, the J end lost 4 bases, and 16 bases lay between the germline ends. The CDR3 is made up of 14 amino acids. The CDR3 region is CASSPRGAWYEQYF. The CDR3 DNA reads as TGTGCCAGCAGCCCACGGGGGGCGTGGTACGAGCAGTACTTC. Full variable domain (rest looked up from reference TRBV2 and TRBJ2-7): EPEVTQTPSHQVTQMGQEVILRCVPISNHLYFYWYRQILGQKVEFLVSFYNNEISEKSEIFDDQFSVERPDGSNFTLKIRSTKLEDSAMYFCASSPRGAWYEQYFGPGTRLTVT.

The genes are TRBV4-3 and TRBJ2-3, with D possibly matching TRBD1 (5 bases). CDR1 and CDR2 from the germline V gene are LGHNA and YSLEER. CDR3 size: 13 residues. Between the trimmed V and J ends, which lost 6 bases and 5 bases, there was a span of 12 bases. Written as DNA, the CDR3 is TGCGCCAGCAGACATTCAACAGGAGATACGCAGTATTTT. This encodes CASRHSTGDTQYF.

The DNA for the CDR3 is TGTGCCAGCAGCCAAGAACCCCGAAGCAATCAGCCCCAGCATTTT. Protein product: CASSQEPRSNQPQHF. This chain connects TRBV4-2 to TRBJ1-5, with D unresolved. Germline loops: CDR1 LGHNA, CDR2 YNFKEQ. The germline V and J ends were trimmed by 0 bases and 1 base, with 7 bases remaining between them. The CDR3 is 15 amino acids.

This chain uses TRBV2 with TRBJ2-1, with 8 positions matching TRBD2. The CDR3 sequence is 14 residues long. Germline V gene lookup returns CDR1 SNHLY and CDR2 FYNNEI. The junction had 5 bases not matched to a gene; V was cut back by 5 bases and J by 5 bases. The CDR3 DNA sequence: TGTGCCAGCAGTCCGGGACTAGACCACAATGAGCAGTTCTTC. Protein: CASSPGLDHNEQFF. Variable domain in full (rest from reference TRBV2 and TRBJ2-1): EPEVTQTPSHQVTQMGQEVILRCVPISNHLYFYWYRQILGQKVEFLVSFYNNEISEKSEIFDDQFSVERPDGSNFTLKIRSTKLEDSAMYFCASSPGLDHNEQFFGPGTRLTVL.

This sequence joins TRBV7-2 and TRBJ1-2, with TRBD1 matching over 7 bases. Germline V lookup: CDR1 SGHTA, CDR2 FQGNSA. The CDR3 contains 14 residues. V lost 1 base to trimming and J lost 3 bases; unmatched junction nucleotides: 2. DNA of the CDR3: TGTGCCAGCAGCTTAGAAGGGACAGACTATGGCTACACCTTC. It is translated as CASSLEGTDYGYTF.

This rearrangement joins TRBV6-6 to TRBJ2-7; 7 positions agree with TRBD1. Germline lookup yields CDR1 MNHNY and CDR2 SVGAGI (reference sequence). V lost 8 bases to trimming and J lost 2 bases; unmatched junction nucleotides: 3. The CDR3 totals 12 residues. The CDR3 DNA is TGTGCCAGCGAGACAGGGACCTACGAGCAGTACTTC. Translation gives CASETGTYEQYF.

This clone was counted only a few times. The V gene is TRBV10-3, the J gene TRBJ2-5; a weak D match, TRBD1 (6 bases). V was shortened by 6 bases and J by 3 bases, with 11 bases between the two germline ends. Germline V gives CDR1 ENHRY, CDR2 SYGVKD. The CDR3 totals 13 residues. CDR3 bases: TGTGCCATCAGGAAAGCAGGGGAAGAGACCCAGTACTTC. This translates into CAIRKAGEETQYF.

The chain couples TRBV4-3 to TRBJ1-4; 7 nucleotides match TRBD1. Looked up from germline, CDR1 is LGHNA and CDR2 is YSLEER. J was trimmed by 3 bases and V by 2 bases; bases with no gene match: 3. The CDR3 consists of 15 residues. DNA of the CDR3: TGCGCCAGCAGCCAATCCGGGACAGCTAATGAAAAACTGTTTTTT. Translating gives CASSQSGTANEKLFF.

The V and J genes are TRBV7-2 and TRBJ2-3; D is uncertain. Trimming pared 5 bases from V and 6 bases from J, leaving 12 bases between. Germline CDR1 SGHTA, CDR2 FQGNSA. The CDR3 is 13 residues long. CDR3 sequence reads: CASSHSGPDTQYF. CDR3 sequence (DNA): TGTGCCAGCAGCCATAGTGGCCCCGATACGCAGTATTTT.

The chain couples TRBV19 to TRBJ2-5; D gene ambiguous. V was pared by 5 bases and J by 5 bases, with 9 bases between. Germline V CDR1 and CDR2: LNHDA, SQIVND (reference sequence). The CDR3 runs 12 residues. The DNA for the CDR3 is TGTGCCAGTAGTCCCTCAGCGGAGACCCAGTACTTC. The encoded protein is CASSPSAETQYF. The full variable domain, completed using reference TRBV19 and TRBJ2-5, is DGGITQSPKYLFRKEGQNVTLSCEQNLNHDAMYWYRQDPGQGLRLIYYSQIVNDFQKGDIAEGYSVSREKKESFPLTVTSAQKNPTAFYLCASSPSAETQYFGPGTRLLVL.